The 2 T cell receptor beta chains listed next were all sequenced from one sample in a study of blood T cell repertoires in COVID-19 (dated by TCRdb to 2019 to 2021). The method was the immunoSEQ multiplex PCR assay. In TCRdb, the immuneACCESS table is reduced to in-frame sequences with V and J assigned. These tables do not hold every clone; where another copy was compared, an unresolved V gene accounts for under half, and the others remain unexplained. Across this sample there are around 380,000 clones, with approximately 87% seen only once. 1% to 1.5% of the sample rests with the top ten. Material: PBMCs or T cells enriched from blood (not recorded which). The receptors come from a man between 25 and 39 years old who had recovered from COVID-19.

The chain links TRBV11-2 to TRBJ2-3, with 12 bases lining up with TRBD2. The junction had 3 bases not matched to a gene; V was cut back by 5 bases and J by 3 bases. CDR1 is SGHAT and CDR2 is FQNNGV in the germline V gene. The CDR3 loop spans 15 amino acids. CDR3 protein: CASSLLAGGTDTQYF. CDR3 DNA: TGTGCCAGCAGCCTACTAGCGGGGGGAACAGATACGCAGTATTTT.

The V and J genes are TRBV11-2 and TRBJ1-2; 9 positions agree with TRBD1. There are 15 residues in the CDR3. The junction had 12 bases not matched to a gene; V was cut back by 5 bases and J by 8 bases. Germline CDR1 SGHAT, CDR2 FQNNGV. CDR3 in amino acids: CASSTRQGGWEGYTF. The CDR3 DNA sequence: TGTGCCAGCAGCACCCGACAGGGGGGGTGGGAAGGCTACACCTTC.